This TCR beta chain was captured by sequencing in a study of T-cell reconstitution after alpha-beta-depleted transplantation in children. Study observations and caveats: Recipient T cells and thymic progenitors that survived gave rise to the high TCRbeta diversity observed at day 60 in some patients. Two months or so post-transplant, alpha-beta T cells reportedly derived from several hundred expanded graft clones. At one year after transplant, newly produced T cells mostly accounted for T-cell counts and diversity.

This clonotype has at least ten counts. Its antigen is undetermined. The TCRbeta library was prepared with unique molecular identifiers. TCRdb ran MiXCR on the PCR reads and lists one entry per CDR3 protein. The data show about 290,000 distinct CDR3 sequences, 10% seen once. CDR1 LNHNV and CDR2 YYDKDF come from the germline V gene (reference sequence). Trimming removed 1 base from V and 0 bases from J, with 13 bases in between. This CDR3 region has 16 residues. The chain joins TRBV15 to TRBJ2-7; D remains ambiguous. The TCR originated in a boy in the first two years of life with acute myeloid leukemia, due to receive a stem cell transplant. Sequencing was performed on PBMCs, taken before TCRalphabeta/CD19-depleted stem cell transplant. The CDR3 DNA follows: TGTGCCACCAGCAGAGTACTTTCTTACCCCTCCTACGAGCAGTACTTC. Its protein is CATSRVLSYPSYEQYF.